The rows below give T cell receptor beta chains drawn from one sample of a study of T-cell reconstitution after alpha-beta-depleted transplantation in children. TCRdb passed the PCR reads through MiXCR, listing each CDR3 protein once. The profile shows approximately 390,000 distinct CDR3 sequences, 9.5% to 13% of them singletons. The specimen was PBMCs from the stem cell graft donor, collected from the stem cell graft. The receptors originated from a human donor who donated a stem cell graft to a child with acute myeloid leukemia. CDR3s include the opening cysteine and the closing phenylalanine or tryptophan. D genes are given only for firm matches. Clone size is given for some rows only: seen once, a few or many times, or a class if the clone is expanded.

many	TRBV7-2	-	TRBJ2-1	CASSLYYNEQFF	TGTGCCAGCAGCTTATACTACAATGAGCAGTTCTTC
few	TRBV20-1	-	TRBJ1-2	CSALTRNYGYTF	TGCAGTGCTCTTACACGAAACTATGGCTACACCTTC
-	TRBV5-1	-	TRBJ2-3	CASRSPGGLTDTQYF	TGCGCCAGCAGGTCTCCCGGGGGGCTGACAGATACGCAGTATTTT
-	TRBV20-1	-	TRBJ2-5	CSARGRQETQYF	TGCAGTGCTAGGGGCAGGCAAGAGACCCAGTACTTC
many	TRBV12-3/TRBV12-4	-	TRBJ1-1	CASSYTGNTEAFF	TGTGCCAGCAGTTATACAGGGAACACTGAAGCTTTCTTT
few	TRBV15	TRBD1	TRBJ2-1	CATSTTTGVNEQFF	TGTGCCACCAGCACAACGACAGGGGTCAATGAGCAGTTCTTC
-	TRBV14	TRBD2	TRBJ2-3	CASSPSGGVSTDTQYF	TGTGCCAGCAGTCCTAGCGGGGGAGTCAGCACAGATACGCAGTATTTT
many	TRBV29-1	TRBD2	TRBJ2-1	CSVSLAGGWGEQFF	TGCAGCGTTTCCCTAGCGGGAGGGTGGGGTGAGCAGTTCTTC
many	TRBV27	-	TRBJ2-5	CASRVTIMETQYF	TGTGCCAGCAGAGTGACGATCATGGAGACCCAGTACTTC
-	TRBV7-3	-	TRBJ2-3	CASSTRVTDTQYF	TGTGCCAGCAGCACCCGGGTCACAGATACGCAGTATTTT
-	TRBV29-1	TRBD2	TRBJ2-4	CSVVEGGTTKNIQYF	TGCAGCGTTGTGGAGGGAGGGACTACCAAAAACATTCAGTACTTC
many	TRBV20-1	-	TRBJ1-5	CSARQGSNQPQHF	TGCAGTGCTAGACAGGGCAGCAATCAGCCCCAGCATTTT
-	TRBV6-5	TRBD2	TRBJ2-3	CASSYFAGVDTQYF	TGTGCCAGCAGTTACTTTGCGGGAGTGGATACGCAGTATTTT
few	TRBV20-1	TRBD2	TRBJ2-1	CSARVSGTSSYNEQFF	TGCAGTGCTAGAGTTAGCGGGACAAGCTCCTACAATGAGCAGTTCTTC
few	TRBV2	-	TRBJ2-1	CASSEPELSSYNEQFF	TGTGCCAGCAGTGAGCCAGAACTGAGCTCCTACAATGAGCAGTTCTTC
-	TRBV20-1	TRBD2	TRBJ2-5	CSARSSGRTGGTQYF	TGCAGTGCTCGATCTAGCGGGAGGACTGGTGGGACCCAGTACTTC
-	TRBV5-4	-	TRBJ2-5	CASSFRQAAVQETQYF	TGTGCCAGCAGCTTCCGACAGGCGGCCGTCCAAGAGACCCAGTACTTC
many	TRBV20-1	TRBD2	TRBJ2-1	CSARVPSGSYEQFF	TGCAGTGCTAGAGTTCCTAGCGGGAGCTATGAGCAGTTCTTC
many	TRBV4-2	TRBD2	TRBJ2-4	CASSQAPGTSGTKNIQYF	TGTGCCAGCAGCCAGGCACCCGGGACTAGCGGTACCAAAAACATTCAGTACTTC
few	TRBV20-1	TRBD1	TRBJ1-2	CSARDRTGNYGYTF	TGCAGTGCTAGAGACAGGACAGGGAACTATGGCTACACCTTC
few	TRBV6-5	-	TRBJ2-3	CASSYSQRADTQYF	TGTGCCAGCAGTTACTCCCAGCGAGCAGATACGCAGTATTTT
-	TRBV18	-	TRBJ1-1	CASSPAALGNTEAFF	TGTGCCAGCTCACCAGCGGCCCTGGGGAACACTGAAGCTTTCTTT
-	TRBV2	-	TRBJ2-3	CASMEVQGELTDTQYF	TGTGCCAGCATGGAAGTTCAGGGTGAGCTGACAGATACGCAGTATTTT
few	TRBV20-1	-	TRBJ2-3	CSAVLVGTDTQYF	TGCAGTGCCGTCCTAGTGGGCACAGATACGCAGTATTTT
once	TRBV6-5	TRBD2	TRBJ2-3	CASSTSGLAGRDTQYF	TGTGCCAGCAGTACTTCAGGACTAGCGGGTCGGGATACGCAGTATTTT
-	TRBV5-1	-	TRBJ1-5	CASSPEAWGGQPQHF	TGCGCCAGCAGCCCGGAGGCTTGGGGCGGTCAGCCCCAGCATTTT
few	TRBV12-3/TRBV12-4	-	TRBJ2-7	CASSLNGFLYEQYF	TGTGCCAGCAGTTTAAACGGGTTTTTGTACGAGCAGTACTTC
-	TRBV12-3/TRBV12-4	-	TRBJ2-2	CASRKFTGELFF	TGTGCCAGCAGGAAATTCACCGGGGAGCTGTTTTTT
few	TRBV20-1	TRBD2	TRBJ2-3	CSATRTSRTDTQYF	TGCAGTGCTACTCGGACTAGCCGCACAGATACGCAGTATTTT
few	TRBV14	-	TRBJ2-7	CASSQAHEQYF	TGTGCCAGCAGCCAAGCGCACGAGCAGTACTTC
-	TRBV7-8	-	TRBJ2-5	CASSSTDRSTQYF	TGTGCCAGCAGCTCCACGGACAGATCGACCCAGTACTTC
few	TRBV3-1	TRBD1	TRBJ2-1	CASSRGQGAEQFF	TGTGCCAGCAGCCGGGGACAGGGTGCTGAGCAGTTCTTC
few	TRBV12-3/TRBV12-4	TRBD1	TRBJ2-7	CASKTEGGPNEQYF	TGTGCCAGCAAAACAGAAGGGGGCCCGAACGAGCAGTACTTC
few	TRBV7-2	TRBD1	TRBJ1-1	CASSRTGMGEAFF	TGTGCCAGCAGCCGGACAGGGATGGGTGAAGCTTTCTTT
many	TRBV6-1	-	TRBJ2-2	CASSDYPGHPMNTEELFF	TGTGCCAGCAGTGATTATCCGGGACACCCAATGAACACCGAGGAGCTGTTTTTT
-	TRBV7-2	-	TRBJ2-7	CASSLDHIYEQYF	TGTGCCAGCAGCTTAGATCATATCTACGAGCAGTACTTC
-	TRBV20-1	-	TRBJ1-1	CSARTGTLNTEAFF	TGCAGTGCTAGAACCGGGACCTTGAACACTGAAGCTTTCTTT
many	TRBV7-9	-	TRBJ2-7	CASSPRDNSYEQYF	TGTGCCAGCAGCCCGCGGGACAACTCCTACGAGCAGTACTTC
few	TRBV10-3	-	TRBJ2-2	CAISVGTGELFF	TGTGCCATCAGTGTCGGGACCGGGGAGCTGTTTTTT
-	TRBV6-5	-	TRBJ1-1	CASRSPNTEAFF	TGTGCCAGCAGGTCACCGAACACTGAAGCTTTCTTT
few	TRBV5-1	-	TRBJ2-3	CASSLLDGDTQYF	TGCGCCAGCAGCTTGCTTGATGGGGATACGCAGTATTTT
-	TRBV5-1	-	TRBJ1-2	CASGGQGNNYGYTF	TGCGCCAGCGGCGGGCAGGGTAATAACTATGGCTACACCTTC
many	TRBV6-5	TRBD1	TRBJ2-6	CASSLNTGGAGANVLTF	TGTGCCAGCAGTTTAAATACAGGGGGCGCTGGGGCCAACGTCCTGACTTTC
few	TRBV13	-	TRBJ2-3	CASTLGGGTPGIRADTQYF	TGTGCCAGCACCCTCGGAGGGGGGACACCGGGCATTCGGGCAGATACGCAGTATTTT
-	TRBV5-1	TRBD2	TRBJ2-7	CASSPAGGRLGEQYF	TGCGCCAGCAGCCCCGCGGGGGGACGATTGGGCGAGCAGTACTTC
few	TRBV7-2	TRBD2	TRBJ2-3	CASSFDSGTSTDTQYF	TGTGCCAGCAGCTTCGATAGCGGGACTTCCACAGATACGCAGTATTTT
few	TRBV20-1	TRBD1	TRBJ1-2	CSAGDRPNYGYTF	TGCAGTGCTGGGGACAGACCCAACTATGGCTACACCTTC
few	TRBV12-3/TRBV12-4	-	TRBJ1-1	CASSRQFWAEAFF	TGTGCCAGCAGCCGACAGTTTTGGGCCGAAGCTTTCTTT
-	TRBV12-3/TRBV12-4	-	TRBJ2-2	CASSLGGVGGELFF	TGTGCCAGCAGTTTAGGTGGCGTCGGCGGGGAGCTGTTTTTT
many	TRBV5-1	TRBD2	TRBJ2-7	CASSLVPSGRGEQYF	TGCGCCAGCAGCTTGGTTCCTAGCGGGAGAGGCGAGCAGTACTTC
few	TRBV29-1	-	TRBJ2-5	CSVAGRSQQETQYF	TGCAGCGTAGCAGGACGGAGCCAACAAGAGACCCAGTACTTC
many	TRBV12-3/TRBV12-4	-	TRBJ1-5	CASSSLDSSNQPQHF	TGTGCCAGCAGTTCACTTGACAGTTCCAATCAGCCCCAGCATTTT
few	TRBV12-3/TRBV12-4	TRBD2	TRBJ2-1	CASSLLAGGGFEQFF	TGTGCCAGCAGTTTACTAGCGGGAGGCGGTTTTGAGCAGTTCTTC
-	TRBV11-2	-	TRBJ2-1	CASTRERGLDEQFF	TGTGCCAGCACCCGAGAACGGGGTCTAGATGAGCAGTTCTTC
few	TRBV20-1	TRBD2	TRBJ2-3	CSASGLAGGLTDTQYF	TGCAGTGCTAGTGGACTAGCGGGAGGCCTCACAGATACGCAGTATTTT
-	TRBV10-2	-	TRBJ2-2	CASSWPLEGNTGELFF	TGCGCCAGCAGTTGGCCTTTAGAGGGGAACACCGGGGAGCTGTTTTTT
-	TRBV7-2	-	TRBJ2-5	CASSFPASDETQYF	TGTGCCAGCAGCTTTCCGGCTAGCGATGAGACCCAGTACTTC